This T cell receptor beta chain was captured by sequencing in a study of OX40 agonist ivuxolimab in advanced cancers. About the research overall: A mean age of roughly 66 years, range about 23 to 80, was recorded, and under 85% were male. Findings and limits, study-wide: Within 6 weeks, CD4+ and CD8+ blood T cells expanded clonally at 0.1 to 3.0 mg/kg. Compared with others, partial responders at 0.1-3.0 mg/kg displayed clonal expansion among the lowest. Antigen specificity was not determined for the expanded peripheral T cells.

The germline V gene has CDR1 MNHNS and CDR2 SASEGT. Trimming took off 5 bases at V and 2 bases at J, with 15 bases between the two ends. CDR3 length equals 15 residues. The method was immunoSEQ multiplex PCR; TCRdb's version includes in-frame clones alone and lacks a portion of them. The top ten clones hold roughly 2% of a sample with roughly 59,000 clones, 75% to 90% of them seen once. This clone was seen a few times. The antigen remains unidentified. This material consisted of CD4+ or CD8+ T cells sorted from blood, taken in a trial of the OX40 agonist ivuxolimab. The V call is TRBV6-1, the J call TRBJ1-2, with D perhaps TRBD1 (5 bases). This sequence was found in an adult with an advanced solid tumor such as melanoma, head and neck, liver or kidney cancer. The CDR3 DNA follows: TGTGCCAGCAGTAATCGGGGGGGAGGGAACTATGGCTACACCTTC. Translation: CASSNRGGGNYGYTF.